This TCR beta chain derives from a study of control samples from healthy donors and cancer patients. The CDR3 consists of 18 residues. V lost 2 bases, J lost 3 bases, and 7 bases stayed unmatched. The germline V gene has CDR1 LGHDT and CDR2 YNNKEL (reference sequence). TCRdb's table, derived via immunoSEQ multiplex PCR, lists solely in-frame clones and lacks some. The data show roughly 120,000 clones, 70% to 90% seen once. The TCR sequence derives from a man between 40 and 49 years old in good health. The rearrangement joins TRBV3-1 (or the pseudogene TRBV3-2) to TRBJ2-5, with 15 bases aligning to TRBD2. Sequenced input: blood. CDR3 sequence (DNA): TGTGCCAGCAGCCAATATGGGACTAGCGGGGGGATGGAAGAGACCCAGTACTTC. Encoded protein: CASSQYGTSGGMEETQYF.